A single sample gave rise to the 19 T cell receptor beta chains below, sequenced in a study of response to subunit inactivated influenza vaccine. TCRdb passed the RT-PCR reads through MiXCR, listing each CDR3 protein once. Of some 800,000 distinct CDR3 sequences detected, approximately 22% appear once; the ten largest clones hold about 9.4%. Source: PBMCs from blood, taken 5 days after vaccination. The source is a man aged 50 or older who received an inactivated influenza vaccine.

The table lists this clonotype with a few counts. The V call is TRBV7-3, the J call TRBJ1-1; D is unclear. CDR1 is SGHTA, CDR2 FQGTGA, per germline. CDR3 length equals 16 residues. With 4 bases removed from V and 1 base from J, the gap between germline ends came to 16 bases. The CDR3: CASSSQTSTRNTEAFF. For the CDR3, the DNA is TGTGCCAGCAGCTCACAAACCTCCACTCGGAACACTGAAGCTTTCTTT.

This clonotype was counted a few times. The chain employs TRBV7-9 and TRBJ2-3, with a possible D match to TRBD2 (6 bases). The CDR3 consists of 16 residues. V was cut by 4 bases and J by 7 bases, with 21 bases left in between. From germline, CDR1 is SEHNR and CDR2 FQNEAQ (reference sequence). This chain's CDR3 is CASSWALEGRPHTQYF. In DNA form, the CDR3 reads TGTGCCAGCAGCTGGGCCCTGGAAGGGAGGCCTCATACGCAGTATTTT.

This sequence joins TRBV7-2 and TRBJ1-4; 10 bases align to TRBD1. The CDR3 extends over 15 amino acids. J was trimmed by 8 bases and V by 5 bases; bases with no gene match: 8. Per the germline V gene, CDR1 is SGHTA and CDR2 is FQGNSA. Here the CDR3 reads CASSRLTGGFEKLFF. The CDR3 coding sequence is TGTGCCAGCAGCCGATTGACAGGGGGCTTCGAAAAACTGTTTTTT.

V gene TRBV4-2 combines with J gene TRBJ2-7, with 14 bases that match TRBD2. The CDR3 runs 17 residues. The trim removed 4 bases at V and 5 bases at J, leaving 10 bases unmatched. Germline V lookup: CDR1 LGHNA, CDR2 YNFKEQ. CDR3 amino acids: CASSPLRTSGGTDEQYF. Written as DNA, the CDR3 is TGTGCCAGCAGCCCACTGCGGACTAGCGGGGGGACAGACGAGCAGTACTTC.

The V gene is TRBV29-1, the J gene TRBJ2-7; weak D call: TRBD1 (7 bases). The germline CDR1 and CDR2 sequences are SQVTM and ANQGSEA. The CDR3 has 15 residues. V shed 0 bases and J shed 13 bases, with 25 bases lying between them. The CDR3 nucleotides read TGCAGCGTTGAAGATCAGGCAGGGGGGCCCCCGAGATTATACTTC. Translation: CSVEDQAGGPPRLYF.

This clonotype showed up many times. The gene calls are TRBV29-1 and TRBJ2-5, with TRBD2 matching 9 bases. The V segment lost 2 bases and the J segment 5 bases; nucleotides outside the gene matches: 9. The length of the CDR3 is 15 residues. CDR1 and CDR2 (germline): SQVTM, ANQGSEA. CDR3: CSVEIFSGGGETQYF. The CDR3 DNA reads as TGCAGCGTTGAAATCTTTAGCGGGGGCGGGGAGACCCAGTACTTC.

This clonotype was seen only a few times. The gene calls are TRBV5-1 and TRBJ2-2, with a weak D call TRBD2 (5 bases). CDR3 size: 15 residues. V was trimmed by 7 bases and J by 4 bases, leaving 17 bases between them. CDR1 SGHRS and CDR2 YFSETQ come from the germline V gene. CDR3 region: CASRRLFRGTGELFF. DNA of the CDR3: TGCGCCAGCCGGAGACTATTTCGGGGCACCGGGGAGCTGTTTTTT. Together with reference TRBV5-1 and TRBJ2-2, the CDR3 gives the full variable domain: KAGVTQTPRYLIKTRGQQVTLSCSPISGHRSVSWYQQTPGQGLQFLFEYFSETQRNKGNFPGRFSGRQFSNSRSEMNVSTLELGDSALYLCASRRLFRGTGELFFGEGSRLTVL.

The CDR3 DNA reads as TGTGCCATCAGTGAAAAGACCGGGGAGCTGTTTTTT. It yields the protein CAISEKTGELFF. This sequence joins TRBV10-3 and TRBJ2-2; unclear D gene. CDR3 length: 12 residues. V lost 3 bases and J lost 5, with 4 bases in between. Germline CDR1 reads ENHRY; CDR2 reads SYGVKD.

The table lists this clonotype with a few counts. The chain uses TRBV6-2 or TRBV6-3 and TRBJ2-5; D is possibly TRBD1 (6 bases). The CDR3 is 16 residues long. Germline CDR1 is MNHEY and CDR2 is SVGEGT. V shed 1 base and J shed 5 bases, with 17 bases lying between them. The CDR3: CASSYYHTGPEETQYF. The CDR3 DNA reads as TGTGCCAGCAGTTACTATCATACAGGGCCGGAGGAGACCCAGTACTTC.

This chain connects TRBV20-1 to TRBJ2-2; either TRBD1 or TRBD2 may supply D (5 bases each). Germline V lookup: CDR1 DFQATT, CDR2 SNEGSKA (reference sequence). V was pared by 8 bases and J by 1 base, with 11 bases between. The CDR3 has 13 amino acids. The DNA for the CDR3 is TGCAGTTACCGGGACGGGAACACCGGGGAGCTGTTTTTT. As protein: CSYRDGNTGELFF.

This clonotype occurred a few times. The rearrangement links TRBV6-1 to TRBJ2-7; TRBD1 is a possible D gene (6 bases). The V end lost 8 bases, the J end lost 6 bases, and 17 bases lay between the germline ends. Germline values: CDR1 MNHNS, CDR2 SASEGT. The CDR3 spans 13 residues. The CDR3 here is CASGRGGDGEQYF. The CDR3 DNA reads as TGTGCCAGCGGGAGAGGGGGTGACGGCGAGCAGTACTTC.

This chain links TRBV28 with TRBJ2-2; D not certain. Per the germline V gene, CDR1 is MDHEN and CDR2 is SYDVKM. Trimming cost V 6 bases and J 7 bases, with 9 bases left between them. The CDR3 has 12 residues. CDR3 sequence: CASRPESGELFF. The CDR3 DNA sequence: TGTGCCAGCAGACCGGAAAGCGGGGAGCTGTTTTTT.

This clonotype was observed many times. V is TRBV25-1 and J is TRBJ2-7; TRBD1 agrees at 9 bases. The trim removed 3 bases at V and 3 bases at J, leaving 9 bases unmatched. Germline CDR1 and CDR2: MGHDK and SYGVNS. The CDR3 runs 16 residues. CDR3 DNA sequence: TGTGCCAGCAGTGAGACGTTGCGGACAGGGGTCTACGAGCAGTACTTC. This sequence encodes CASSETLRTGVYEQYF.

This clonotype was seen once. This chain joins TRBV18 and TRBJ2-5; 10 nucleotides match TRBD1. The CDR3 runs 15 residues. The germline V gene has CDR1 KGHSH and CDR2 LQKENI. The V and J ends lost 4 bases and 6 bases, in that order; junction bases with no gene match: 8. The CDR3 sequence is CASSLAGQGIQTQYF. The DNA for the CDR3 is TGTGCCAGCTCACTGGCGGGACAGGGGATCCAGACCCAGTACTTC.

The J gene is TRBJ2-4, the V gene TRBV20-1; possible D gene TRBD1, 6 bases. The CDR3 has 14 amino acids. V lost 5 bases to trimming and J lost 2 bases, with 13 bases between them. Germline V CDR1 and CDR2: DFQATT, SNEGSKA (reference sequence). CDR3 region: CSAEQGDTKNIQYF. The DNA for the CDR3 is TGCAGTGCTGAACAGGGTGATACCAAAAACATTCAGTACTTC.

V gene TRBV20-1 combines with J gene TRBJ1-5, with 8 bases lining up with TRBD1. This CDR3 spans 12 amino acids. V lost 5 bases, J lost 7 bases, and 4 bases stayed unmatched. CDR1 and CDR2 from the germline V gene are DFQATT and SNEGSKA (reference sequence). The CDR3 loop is CSAQTGGQPQHF. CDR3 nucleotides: TGCAGTGCTCAAACAGGGGGACAGCCCCAGCATTTT.

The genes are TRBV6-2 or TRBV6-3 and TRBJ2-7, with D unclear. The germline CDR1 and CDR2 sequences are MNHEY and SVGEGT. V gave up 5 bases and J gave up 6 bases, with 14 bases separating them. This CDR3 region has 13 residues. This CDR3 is CASSQGRVGEQYF. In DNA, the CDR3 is TGTGCCAGCAGTCAAGGTCGGGTAGGCGAGCAGTACTTC.

The CDR3 DNA reads as TGTGCCAGCAGTTTCAGGCTTAATGAAAAACTGTTTTTT. It specifies CASSFRLNEKLFF. The chain recombines TRBV27 with TRBJ1-4; D gene uncertain. V lost 3 bases and J 4 bases, leaving 6 bases between the germline ends. CDR1 is MNHEY and CDR2 is SMNVEV in the germline V gene (reference sequence). CDR3 length equals 13 residues.

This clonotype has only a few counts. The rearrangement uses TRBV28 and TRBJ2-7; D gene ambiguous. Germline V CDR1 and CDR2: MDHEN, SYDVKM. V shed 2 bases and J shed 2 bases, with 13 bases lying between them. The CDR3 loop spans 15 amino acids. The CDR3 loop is CASSLVQNQAYEQYF. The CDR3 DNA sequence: TGTGCCAGCAGTTTAGTACAGAACCAAGCCTACGAGCAGTACTTC. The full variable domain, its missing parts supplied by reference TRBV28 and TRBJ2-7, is DVKVTQSSRYLVKRTGEKVFLECVQDMDHENMFWYRQDPGLGLRLIYFSYDVKMKEKGDIPEGYSVSREKKERFSLILESASTNQTSMYLCASSLVQNQAYEQYFGPGTRLTVT.